This TCR beta chain was obtained from a study of cytomegalovirus exposure and HLA in healthy donors. On the study more broadly: Genetic ancestry analysis placed around four fifths of the approximately 390 donors that were genotyped in the Caucasian-associated cluster.

The CDR3 has 13 amino acids. The V end was cut by 7 bases, the J end by 5 bases, with 14 bases between. CDR1 LNHDA and CDR2 SQIVND come from the germline V gene (reference sequence). Vbeta (60) and Jbeta (13) primers were used in the PCR. Produced via immunoSEQ multiplex PCR; TCRdb's table is partial and in-frame only. The repertoire holds approximately 180,000 clones, with around 87% as singletons. The source material was PBMCs. This chain joins TRBV19 and TRBJ1-1; D gene unclear. This receptor was identified in a woman aged 18-29 years in good health and CMV-seronegative. The CDR3 nucleotides read TGTGCCAGTACCCTCACCGGGGTGACTGAAGCTTTCTTT. This encodes CASTLTGVTEAFF.